The next 5 T cell receptor beta chains were all read from a single sample in a study of early T cells in non-severe SARS-CoV-2 infection. MiXCR, applied by TCRdb to the 5' RACE reads, yields one record per CDR3 protein. The data contain about 49,000 distinct CDR3 sequences, roughly 6.5% of them seen just once; the ten biggest clones take up about 2.8%. The sample in question was whole blood, obtained at baseline. These receptor sequences come from an adult who was a healthcare worker with PCR-confirmed SARS-CoV-2 infection or an uninfected control (not recorded which).

This clonotype was picked up many times. The chain recombines TRBV29-1 with TRBJ2-7, with D uncertain. This CDR3 is built from 11 residues. Trimming shortened V by 4 bases and J by 5 bases, and 9 bases separated the two germline ends. Germline V gene sequence: CDR1 SQVTM, CDR2 ANQGSEA. The CDR3 DNA reads as TGCAGCGTTGTAGGGATCGACGAGCAGTACTTC. It specifies CSVVGIDEQYF.

For this clonotype: Given a much more abundant clone one base away, this may be a read error. This chain links TRBV29-1 with TRBJ1-2; 7 bases map to TRBD1. This CDR3 has 12 amino acids. The J segment lost 8 bases and the V segment lost 8 bases, leaving 11 bases of the junction unmatched. Germline V gene lookup returns CDR1 SQVTM and CDR2 ANQGSEA. CDR3 sequence (DNA): TGCAGCACCAACGACTACAGGGGAGGCTACACCTTC. It yields the protein CSTNDYRGGYTF.

This clonotype was recorded many times. This chain links TRBV7-6 with TRBJ1-1; possible D gene TRBD1, 5 bases. Germline V gene lookup returns CDR1 SGHVS and CDR2 FNYEAQ. V was shortened by 5 bases and J by 1 base, with 11 bases between the two germline ends. The CDR3 loop spans 14 amino acids. The DNA of the CDR3 is TGTGCCAGCAGCCCGCGGGGGAAGAACACTGAAGCTTTCTTT. Translating it yields CASSPRGKNTEAFF.

This clonotype was seen only a few times. The CDR3 DNA reads as TGTGCCAGCAGCCCAGCCGGACGGGGGTACTACGAGCAGTACTTC. Translation: CASSPAGRGYYEQYF. The chain combines TRBV3-1 with TRBJ2-7, with D possibly TRBD2 on 6 matching bases. The CDR3 contains 15 residues. V was clipped by 4 bases and J by 3 bases, with 16 bases between them. Germline CDR1 LGHDT, CDR2 YNNKEL (reference sequence).

This clonotype was observed a few times. V gene TRBV29-1 combines with J gene TRBJ2-5; 12 nucleotides align to TRBD1. J was trimmed by 1 base and V by 3 bases; bases with no gene match: 3. The CDR3 runs to 15 residues. Per germline, CDR1 SQVTM and CDR2 ANQGSEA. The CDR3 region is CSVDGTGGFQETQYF. As DNA, the CDR3 is TGCAGCGTTGACGGGACAGGGGGCTTCCAAGAGACCCAGTACTTC.